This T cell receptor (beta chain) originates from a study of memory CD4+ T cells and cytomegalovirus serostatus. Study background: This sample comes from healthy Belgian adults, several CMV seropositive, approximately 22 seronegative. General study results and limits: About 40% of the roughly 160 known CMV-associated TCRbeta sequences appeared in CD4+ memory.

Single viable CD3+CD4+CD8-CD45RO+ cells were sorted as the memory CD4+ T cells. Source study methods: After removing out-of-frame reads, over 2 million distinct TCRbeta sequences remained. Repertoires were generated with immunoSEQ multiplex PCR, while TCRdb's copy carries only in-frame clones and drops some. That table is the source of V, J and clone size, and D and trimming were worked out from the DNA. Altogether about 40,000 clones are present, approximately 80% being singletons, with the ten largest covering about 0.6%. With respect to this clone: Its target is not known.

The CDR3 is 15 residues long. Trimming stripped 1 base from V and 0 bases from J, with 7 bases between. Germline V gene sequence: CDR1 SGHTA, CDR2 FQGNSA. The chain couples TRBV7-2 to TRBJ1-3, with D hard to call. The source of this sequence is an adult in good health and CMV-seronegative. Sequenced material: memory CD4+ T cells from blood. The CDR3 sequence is CASSLVSSSGNTIYF. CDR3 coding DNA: TGTGCCAGCAGCTTAGTATCCAGCTCTGGAAACACCATATATTTT. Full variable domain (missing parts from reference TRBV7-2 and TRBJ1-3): GAGVSQSPSNKVTEKGKDVELRCDPISGHTALYWYRQSLGQGLEFLIYFQGNSAPDKSGLPSDRFSAERTGGSVSTLTIQRTQQEDSAVYLCASSLVSSSGNTIYFGEGSWLTVV.